Sequencing of this T cell receptor beta chain was carried out in a study of blood T cell repertoires in COVID-19 (dated by TCRdb to the early 2020s). With respect to the entire study: Samples from collaborators originated in the United States, Italy and Spain and spanned both the acute and convalescent phases of COVID-19. The repertoires were released in a freely available public database intended as a resource for research on the immune response to SARS-CoV-2. Samples came from the ongoing ImmuneRACE study (first 160 participants) plus 1,254 subjects from 6 global collaborators. Nearly every sample came with metadata listing a de-identified subject ID, COVID-19 status, age in years and sex. The material from the prospective study consisted of cDNA or gDNA derived from T cells, B-cell-depleted T cells, or PBMCs. HLA class I and class II types, where available, came from metadata supplied by the sample provider rather than from assay-based typing. Deeply sampled blood TCRbeta repertoires from subjects exposed to, actively infected with, or recovered from COVID-19 were included in the dataset.

TCRbeta CDR3 regions were amplified from genomic DNA using the immunoSEQ Assay, a bias-controlled multiplex PCR. The published analysis was carried out like this. Nucleated cell counts per sample were estimated from amplification of reference gene primers within the assay. To quantify the absolute abundance of each unique TCRbeta CDR3 rearrangement, sequence reads were collapsed and filtered. Productive Simpson clonality was computed per sample as the square root of Simpson's diversity index over productive rearrangements. Entries here come from immuneACCESS through TCRdb and include only in-frame sequences with V and J called. Some clones fail to appear in such tables; in the studies checked, an unresolved V gene covers under half of the shortfall, and the cause of the remainder is unknown. The V and J calls and clone size were taken over from that table, and D and trimming were inferred from the DNA. Across this sample there are approximately 220,000 clones, with around 87% seen only once. The ten biggest clones cover roughly 6.2% of the sample.

What the research found in general, with its limitations: The quantity of clinical and demographic metadata differed by source and by participant and was supplied without curation.

A second Seattle source provided samples from volunteer blood donors who had recovered from COVID-19. Each collaborating institution followed its own protocols to collect whole blood in K2EDTA tubes. For TCRbeta analysis, collaborator samples were shipped as frozen whole blood, as isolated PBMCs, or as DNA extracted from either sample type. A word on this clone: No cognate antigen has been identified for it. Nothing much larger sits one base from this clone, and base qualities are not available.

Sequences SEHNR (CDR1) and FQNEAQ (CDR2) are obtained from the germline V gene (reference sequence). Trimming leaves V shorter by 5 bases and J shorter by 6 bases, with the junction holding 6 bases beyond the gene matches. There are 14 amino acids in the CDR3, from cysteine to phenylalanine inclusive. Only the CDR3 region is kept as DNA, spanning 42 bases read in frame from base 1. The specimen sequenced was peripheral blood. The chain uses TRBV7-9 and TRBJ1-5; a stretch of 8 junction bases matches TRBD1. This receptor was identified in a man in his sixties who had recovered from COVID-19. The DNA reads as follows: TGTGCCAGCAGCCTTGGGACAGGATCTCAGCCCCAGCATTTT. Its amino acids are CASSLGTGSQPQHF.